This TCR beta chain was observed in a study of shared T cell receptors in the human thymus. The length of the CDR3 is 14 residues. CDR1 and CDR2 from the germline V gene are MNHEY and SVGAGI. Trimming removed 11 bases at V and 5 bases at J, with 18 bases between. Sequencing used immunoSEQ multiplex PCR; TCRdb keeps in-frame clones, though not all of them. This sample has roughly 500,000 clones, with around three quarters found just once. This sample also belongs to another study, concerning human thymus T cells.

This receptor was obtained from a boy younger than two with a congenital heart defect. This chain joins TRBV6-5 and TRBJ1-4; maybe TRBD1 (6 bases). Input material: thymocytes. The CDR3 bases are TGTGCCGCCTCTGTGGGCCAGGGGAATGAAAAACTGTTTTTT. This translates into CAASVGQGNEKLFF.